Listed below are T cell receptor beta chains from one sample, sequenced in a study of identical twins. TCRdb called the 5' RACE reads again in MiXCR, with one record for every CDR3 protein. Of about 100,000 distinct CDR3 sequences listed, about 5.6% are singletons. Sequenced material: memory T cells sorted from blood. These receptors originate from a woman aged 45-65 years in good health. The conserved cysteine and the conserved F or W are not part of the CDR3 here. The order of the fields is V gene, clone size, D gene, CDR3 protein. A D gene is named only where the DNA matches it firmly. Rows give clone size only sometimes, using once, few, many, or a class for an expanded clone.

v_call: TRBV7-6
clone_size: many
d_call: TRBD1
cdr3_aa: ASSRRDRGSDTQY

v_call: TRBV12-3/TRBV12-4
clone_size: NA
d_call: NA
cdr3_aa: ASSGLAPNYGYT

v_call: TRBV10-3
clone_size: many
d_call: TRBD1
cdr3_aa: AIRQGVDTGELF

v_call: TRBV15
clone_size: many
d_call: TRBD1
cdr3_aa: ATSRRQGGNEKLF

v_call: TRBV4-1
clone_size: many
d_call: TRBD2
cdr3_aa: ASSQGRLAGGLDNEQF

v_call: TRBV20-1
clone_size: NA
d_call: TRBD2
cdr3_aa: SALLERGGGSQY

v_call: TRBV27
clone_size: few
d_call: NA
cdr3_aa: ASSPWGEGTDTQY

v_call: TRBV20-1
clone_size: many
d_call: TRBD2
cdr3_aa: SAISAGTSQETQY

v_call: TRBV15
clone_size: many
d_call: NA
cdr3_aa: ATSRTADYEQY

v_call: TRBV5-1
clone_size: NA
d_call: TRBD1
cdr3_aa: ASSTYTGAAQY

v_call: TRBV5-1
clone_size: many
d_call: NA
cdr3_aa: ASSYLPRQGPGELF

v_call: TRBV11-3
clone_size: many
d_call: NA
cdr3_aa: ASSLEVARADTQY

v_call: TRBV7-8
clone_size: many
d_call: TRBD2
cdr3_aa: ASSLLRGSSYNEQF

v_call: TRBV6-5
clone_size: NA
d_call: NA
cdr3_aa: ASTGTLYNEQF

v_call: TRBV5-5
clone_size: many
d_call: TRBD1
cdr3_aa: ASSNRGFQETQY

v_call: TRBV11-2
clone_size: many
d_call: TRBD2
cdr3_aa: ASSSLRTSGRASYEQY

v_call: TRBV11-2
clone_size: NA
d_call: NA
cdr3_aa: ASRSVGGSAGELF

v_call: TRBV12-3/TRBV12-4
clone_size: many
d_call: NA
cdr3_aa: ASSLARDKLQPQH

v_call: TRBV5-1
clone_size: many
d_call: TRBD1
cdr3_aa: ASSWTGAEAF

v_call: TRBV5-6
clone_size: few
d_call: TRBD2
cdr3_aa: ASSPGLADPETQY

v_call: TRBV6-1
clone_size: many
d_call: TRBD1
cdr3_aa: ASSEGTGYTGELF

v_call: TRBV24-1
clone_size: many
d_call: NA
cdr3_aa: ATSSRGEETQY

v_call: TRBV7-2
clone_size: many
d_call: NA
cdr3_aa: ASTPGGAGQPQH

v_call: TRBV27
clone_size: few
d_call: NA
cdr3_aa: ASSLNRERGPYEQY

v_call: TRBV7-8
clone_size: many
d_call: TRBD2
cdr3_aa: ASSPRWEGNNEQF

v_call: TRBV9
clone_size: few
d_call: NA
cdr3_aa: ASSVGVAETQY

v_call: TRBV7-9
clone_size: many
d_call: NA
cdr3_aa: ASSLAEGGNEQF

v_call: TRBV27
clone_size: many
d_call: NA
cdr3_aa: ASSLGTGNQPQH

v_call: TRBV6-5
clone_size: many
d_call: TRBD2
cdr3_aa: ASSTTSGTTT

v_call: TRBV28
clone_size: NA
d_call: NA
cdr3_aa: ASSLEDQPQH

v_call: TRBV29-1
clone_size: many
d_call: NA
cdr3_aa: SVGRPNEKLF

v_call: TRBV20-1
clone_size: many
d_call: TRBD2
cdr3_aa: SARGAGGNADTQY

v_call: TRBV27
clone_size: many
d_call: NA
cdr3_aa: ASSPQGLGNQPQH

v_call: TRBV3-1
clone_size: many
d_call: NA
cdr3_aa: ASSQDQVPSETQY

v_call: TRBV10-3
clone_size: many
d_call: TRBD2
cdr3_aa: AISLAGGTTGNEQF

v_call: TRBV14
clone_size: many
d_call: TRBD2
cdr3_aa: ASSQGGLAGNEQF

v_call: TRBV5-1
clone_size: many
d_call: TRBD1
cdr3_aa: ASSLSGTGDETQY

v_call: TRBV6-1
clone_size: few
d_call: TRBD2
cdr3_aa: ASSELPTSGRAGTQY

v_call: TRBV20-1
clone_size: NA
d_call: NA
cdr3_aa: SALQGTSNQPQH

v_call: TRBV5-6
clone_size: NA
d_call: NA
cdr3_aa: ASSLRSVTSGNTIY

v_call: TRBV6-5
clone_size: many
d_call: NA
cdr3_aa: ASSYSQKRVYGYT

v_call: TRBV28
clone_size: many
d_call: NA
cdr3_aa: ASSAPRAGSRDTQY

v_call: TRBV20-1
clone_size: many
d_call: TRBD2
cdr3_aa: SALSGRAVDEQF